This paragraph covers one T cell receptor (beta chain) sequence. Its antigen is unidentified. The source of the sample is a study of OX40 agonist ivuxolimab in advanced cancers. Study overall: An anti-OX40 (CD134) antibody with agonistic activity, ivuxolimab, was administered to patients. Enrolled patients in dose escalation had cancers that were hepatocellular carcinoma, melanoma, renal cell or head and neck cancer. General study points: More expanded clones were found, on average, in CD8+ than in CD4+ T cells.

Libraries were prepared by immunoSEQ multiplex PCR; TCRdb keeps only in-frame clonotypes and omits some of them. The sample carries about 86,000 clones, roughly 85% recorded once. CDR3 length equals 15 residues. V lost 2 bases, J lost 15 bases, and 9 bases stayed unmatched. Germline-derived CDR1 and CDR2 are MNHNS and SASEGT. The rearrangement joins TRBV6-1 to TRBJ2-1; TRBD2 matches 14 bases. This specimen was CD4+ or CD8+ T cells sorted from blood, taken in a trial of the OX40 agonist ivuxolimab. The source is an adult with an advanced solid tumor such as melanoma, head and neck, liver or kidney cancer. CDR3 loop: CASSERTSGRRRGFF. The CDR3 coding sequence is TGTGCCAGCAGTGAAAGGACTAGCGGGAGGCGGCGGGGGTTCTTC.